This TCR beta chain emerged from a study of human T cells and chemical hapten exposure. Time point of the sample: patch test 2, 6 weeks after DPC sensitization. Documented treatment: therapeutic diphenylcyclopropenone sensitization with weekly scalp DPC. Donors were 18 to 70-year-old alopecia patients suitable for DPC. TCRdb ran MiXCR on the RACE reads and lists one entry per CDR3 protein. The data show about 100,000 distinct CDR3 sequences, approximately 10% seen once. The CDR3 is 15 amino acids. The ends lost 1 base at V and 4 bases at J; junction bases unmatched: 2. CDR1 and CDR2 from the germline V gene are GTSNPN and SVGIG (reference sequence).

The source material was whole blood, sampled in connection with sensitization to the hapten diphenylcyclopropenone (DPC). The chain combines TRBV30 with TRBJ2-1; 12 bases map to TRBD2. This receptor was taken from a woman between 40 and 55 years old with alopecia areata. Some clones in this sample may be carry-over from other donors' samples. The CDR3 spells CAWSASGGAYNEQFF. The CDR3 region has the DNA TGTGCCTGGAGTGCTAGCGGGGGGGCATACAATGAGCAGTTCTTC.